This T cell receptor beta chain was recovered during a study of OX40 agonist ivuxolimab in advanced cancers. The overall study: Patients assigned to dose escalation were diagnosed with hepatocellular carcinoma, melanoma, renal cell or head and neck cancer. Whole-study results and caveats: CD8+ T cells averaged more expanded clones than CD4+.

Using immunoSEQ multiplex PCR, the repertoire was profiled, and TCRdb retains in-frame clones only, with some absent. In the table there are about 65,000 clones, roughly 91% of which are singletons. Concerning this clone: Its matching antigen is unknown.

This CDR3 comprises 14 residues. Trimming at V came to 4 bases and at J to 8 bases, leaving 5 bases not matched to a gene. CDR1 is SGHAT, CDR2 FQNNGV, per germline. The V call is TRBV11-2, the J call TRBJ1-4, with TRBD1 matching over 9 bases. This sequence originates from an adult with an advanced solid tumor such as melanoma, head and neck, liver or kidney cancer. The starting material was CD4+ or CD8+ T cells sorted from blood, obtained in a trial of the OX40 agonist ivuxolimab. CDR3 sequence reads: CASSYNRGREKLFF. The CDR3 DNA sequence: TGTGCCAGCAGCTATAACAGGGGGCGCGAAAAACTGTTTTTT.